The 28 T cell receptor beta chains in this list originate from one sample, sequenced in a study of identical twins. TCRdb passed the 5' RACE reads through MiXCR, listing each CDR3 protein once. The table records 570,000 or so distinct CDR3 sequences, approximately 10% of them present only once. This same sample was also part of a study on yellow fever vaccine responses in identical twins.

The specimen was PBMCs. These receptors came from a woman aged 18 to 35 in good health.

As for this clonotype: One base away lies a much larger clone, so this may be a sequencing read error. The CDR3 DNA sequence: TGTGCCAGCAGCGCCGGGACAGAAGAGACCCAGTACTTC. Residues: CASSAGTEETQYF. This chain connects TRBV13 to TRBJ2-5; 7 positions match TRBD1. V was clipped by 5 bases and J by 3 bases; unmatched bases: 3. Germline V gene data show CDR1 as PRHDT and CDR2 as FYEKMQ (reference sequence). The CDR3 runs 13 residues.

This clonotype was seen only a few times. The rearrangement uses TRBV5-1 and TRBJ1-5; TRBD1 might be the D (6 bases). V lost 4 bases and J lost 6, with 20 bases in between. This CDR3 region has 16 residues. Germline CDR1 and CDR2: SGHRS and YFSETQ. This CDR3 is CASSPEPGDFFQPQHF. The CDR3 nucleotides read TGCGCCAGCAGCCCGGAGCCAGGGGATTTCTTTCAGCCCCAGCATTTT.

This sequence joins TRBV21-1 and TRBJ2-6; TRBD2, as called in the table, went unchecked against the DNA. TRBV21-1 is reported as a pseudogene. This CDR3 region has 17 residues. The chain's CDR3 is CASSKRPGLGGANVLTF. The CDR3 DNA sequence: TGTGCCAGCAGCAAAAGACCGGGACTAGGTGGGGCCAACGTCCTGACTTTC.

This clonotype occurred many times. The chain has TRBV4-3 and TRBJ1-3; TRBD1 agrees at 8 bases. The J segment lost 8 bases and the V segment lost 5 bases, leaving 11 bases of the junction unmatched. Germline values: CDR1 LGHNA, CDR2 YSLEER. The CDR3 is made up of 15 amino acids. The CDR3 bases are TGCGCCAGCAGCACGGGGACAGGCGGGTTAGACACCATATATTTT. Its translation: CASSTGTGGLDTIYF.

The V call is TRBV10-3, the J call TRBJ2-2; D gene uncertain. Germline V gives CDR1 ENHRY, CDR2 SYGVKD. There are 14 residues in the CDR3. V lost 7 bases and J lost 1, with 10 bases in between. This chain's CDR3 is CAIKGPGNTGELFF. CDR3 DNA: TGTGCCATCAAAGGGCCAGGGAACACCGGGGAGCTGTTTTTT.

This clonotype occurred many times. The chain has TRBV5-1 and TRBJ2-1; possible D gene TRBD1, 5 bases. CDR1 SGHRS and CDR2 YFSETQ come from the germline V gene. The length of the CDR3 is 11 residues. The V gene lost 2 bases and the J gene lost 9 bases, with 6 bases spanning the gap. CDR3 nucleotides: TGCGCCAGCAGCTTCAGGGTTGAGCAGTTCTTC. It specifies CASSFRVEQFF. The full variable domain, in which reference TRBV5-1 and TRBJ2-1 provide the parts outside the CDR3, is KAGVTQTPRYLIKTRGQQVTLSCSPISGHRSVSWYQQTPGQGLQFLFEYFSETQRNKGNFPGRFSGRQFSNSRSEMNVSTLELGDSALYLCASSFRVEQFFGPGTRLTVL.

A few counts support this clonotype. This chain joins TRBV19 and TRBJ2-5; 8 bases line up with TRBD2. The CDR3 runs to 14 residues. The ends lost 5 bases at V and 2 bases at J; junction bases unmatched: 4. Germline lookup yields CDR1 LNHDA and CDR2 SQIVND (reference sequence). The CDR3 region has the DNA TGTGCCAGTAGTTACCGGGAGGGGCAAGAGACCCAGTACTTC. Its protein is CASSYREGQETQYF. The full variable domain, rest sourced from reference TRBV19 and TRBJ2-5, is DGGITQSPKYLFRKEGQNVTLSCEQNLNHDAMYWYRQDPGQGLRLIYYSQIVNDFQKGDIAEGYSVSREKKESFPLTVTSAQKNPTAFYLCASSYREGQETQYFGPGTRLLVL.

V is TRBV6-1 and J is TRBJ1-5; D is perhaps TRBD1 (5 bases). Trimming took off 4 bases at V and 6 bases at J, with 13 bases between the two ends. CDR1 MNHNS and CDR2 SASEGT come from the germline V gene. The CDR3 length is 14 residues. CDR3 sequence (DNA): TGTGCCAGCAGTGGATCTCAGGGAAGTCAGCCCCAGCATTTT. Amino acids: CASSGSQGSQPQHF.

In this sample, this clonotype turned up many times. The chain couples TRBV10-3 to TRBJ2-5, with D unclear. Trimming took 0 bases from V and 3 from J, leaving 5 bases between them. This CDR3 contains 13 residues. The germline V gene has CDR1 ENHRY and CDR2 SYGVKD. The CDR3 nucleotides are TGTGCCATCAGTGAGTCTACAAAAGAGACCCAGTACTTC. The encoded protein is CAISESTKETQYF.

This clonotype was counted a few times. The chain joins TRBV19 to TRBJ2-5, with a possible D match to TRBD2 (5 bases). V shed 6 bases and J shed 2 bases, with 22 bases lying between them. The germline V gene encodes CDR1 LNHDA and CDR2 SQIVND (reference sequence). This CDR3 spans 17 amino acids. The CDR3 DNA is TGTGCCAGTAGACCCTGGGGATCGAGGGATTATCAAGAGACCCAGTACTTC. Protein: CASRPWGSRDYQETQYF.

This clonotype turned up a few times. This chain links TRBV12-3 or TRBV12-4 with TRBJ1-5, with D perhaps TRBD1 (6 bases). Trimming cost V 5 bases and J 2 bases, with 19 bases left between them. The CDR3 sequence is 17 residues long. The CDR3 loop reads CASSPGARGRGNQPQHF. Here the CDR3 DNA reads TGTGCCAGCAGTCCCGGGGCCCGGGGGCGGGGCAATCAGCCCCAGCATTTT.

Only a few counts were recorded for this clonotype. The V call is TRBV20-1, the J call TRBJ2-2; 7 bases match TRBD1. J gave up 2 bases and V 0 bases, and 12 bases lay outside the gene matches. The CDR3 loop spans 18 amino acids. Germline CDR1 and CDR2: DFQATT and SNEGSKA (reference sequence). The CDR3 nucleotides are TGCAGTGCTAGAGATATAAGGGGGCATGACCCAAACACCGGGGAGCTGTTTTTT. This encodes CSARDIRGHDPNTGELFF.

The rearrangement links TRBV6-5 to TRBJ2-3, with TRBD2 matching over 7 bases. The ends lost 2 bases at V and 0 bases at J; junction bases unmatched: 8. Germline-derived CDR1 and CDR2 are MNHEY and SVGAGI. This CDR3 spans 17 amino acids. The CDR3 DNA reads TGTGCCAGCAGTTACGCTATTCTAGCGGCTAGCACAGATACGCAGTATTTT. Protein sequence: CASSYAILAASTDTQYF.

About this clonotype: This could be a read error, since a much larger clone is one nucleotide away. This chain uses TRBV2 with TRBJ2-7; D is uncertain. Trimming removed 7 bases from V and 3 bases from J, with 13 bases in between. From germline, CDR1 is SNHLY and CDR2 FYNNEI. The CDR3 consists of 13 residues. For the CDR3, the DNA is TGTGCCAGCACTGGGCAGGTGGACTACGAGCAGTACTTC. Protein: CASTGQVDYEQYF.

The chain links TRBV7-2 to TRBJ1-1; D not certain. V dropped 2 bases and J dropped 4 bases, with 14 bases sitting between them. CDR1 is SGHTA, CDR2 FQGNSA, per germline. The CDR3 is 15 amino acids. The CDR3 spells CASSLKVAGSTEAFF. The CDR3 nucleotides read TGTGCCAGCAGCTTAAAGGTGGCGGGGAGCACTGAAGCTTTCTTT.

This clonotype was detected many times. The genes are TRBV4-3 and TRBJ1-1; D gene ambiguous. Trimming removed 4 bases at V and 11 bases at J, with 14 bases between. The germline V gene has CDR1 LGHNA and CDR2 YSLEER. The CDR3 loop spans 12 amino acids. In nucleotides, the CDR3 is TGCGCCAGCAGCCCCGGACTGGGCCGGGCTTTCTTT. Amino acids: CASSPGLGRAFF.

V and J are TRBV25-1 and TRBJ2-7; D may be TRBD2 (5 bases). Germline lookup yields CDR1 MGHDK and CDR2 SYGVNS. Trimming left V 3 bases short and J 9 bases short, with 12 bases between. CDR3 size: 12 residues. The CDR3 nucleotides read TGTGCCAGCAGTGAGTTGGTTGGAGGGCAGTACTTC. Translation: CASSELVGGQYF.

In DNA form, the CDR3 reads TGCGCCAGCAGCCAAGAGAGCGGGGGGAGCTCCTACGAGCAGTACTTC. It yields the protein CASSQESGGSSYEQYF. The rearrangement links TRBV4-1 to TRBJ2-7, with 9 positions matching TRBD2. The CDR3 spans 16 residues. Germline-derived CDR1 and CDR2 are MGHRA and YSYEKL. V was clipped by 0 bases and J by 0 bases; unmatched bases: 3.

This sequence joins TRBV20-1 and TRBJ2-2; 9 nucleotides line up with TRBD1. The junction had 9 bases not matched to a gene; V was cut back by 3 bases and J by 7 bases. This CDR3 is built from 15 residues. Germline CDR1 reads DFQATT; CDR2 reads SNEGSKA (reference sequence). For the CDR3, the DNA is TGCAGTGCTAGGGCCATGGGACAGGGCGGCGGGGAGCTGTTTTTT. It encodes CSARAMGQGGGELFF.

This clonotype has more than one count but fewer than ten. The chain carries TRBV24-1 and TRBJ2-3; 7 bases are a match to TRBD1. V shed 4 bases, J shed 5 bases, and the junction held 2 bases outside the gene matches. Germline loops: CDR1 KGHDR, CDR2 SFDVKD. This CDR3 is built from 13 residues. The CDR3 sequence is CATSDPGGDTQYF. The CDR3 bases are TGTGCCACCAGTGACCCAGGGGGAGATACGCAGTATTTT.

The sample holds a few counts of this clonotype. The chain carries TRBV11-2 and TRBJ1-1, with D perhaps TRBD1 (6 bases). Germline CDR1 SGHAT, CDR2 FQNNGV. There are 18 residues in the CDR3. Trimming removed 0 bases at V and 1 base at J, with 18 bases between. CDR3 DNA: TGTGCCAGCAGCTTAGATCTCAGGGGATCCCTTGGGAACACTGAAGCTTTCTTT. It translates to CASSLDLRGSLGNTEAFF.

This clonotype was found a few times. The rearrangement links TRBV7-2 to TRBJ2-6; 10 nucleotides align to TRBD1. Germline V lookup: CDR1 SGHTA, CDR2 FQGNSA. J lost 9 bases, V lost 4 bases, and 12 bases had no gene match. This CDR3 is 17 amino acids long. The CDR3 nucleotides are TGTGCCAGCAGCTGGCCGGGACAGGGGACCGGAGGCAACGTCCTGACTTTC. Protein: CASSWPGQGTGGNVLTF.

This clonotype was recorded a few times. The rearrangement joins TRBV12-3 or TRBV12-4 to TRBJ2-3, with D possibly being TRBD1 or TRBD2 (5 bases each). The V gene lost 5 bases and the J gene lost 2 bases, with 11 bases spanning the gap. This CDR3 comprises 14 residues. The CDR3 loop reads CASSGQGATDTQYF. In DNA form, the CDR3 reads TGTGCCAGCAGTGGTCAGGGAGCCACAGATACGCAGTATTTT.

This clonotype was found a few times. The chain employs TRBV29-1 and TRBJ2-7; D uncertain. CDR3 size: 13 residues. Trimming stripped 0 bases from V and 3 bases from J, with 9 bases between. Germline CDR1 is SQVTM and CDR2 is ANQGSEA. This CDR3 is CSVEDSRDYEQYF. CDR3 sequence (DNA): TGCAGCGTTGAAGATTCCAGAGACTACGAGCAGTACTTC.

Many counts were recorded for this clonotype. The chain uses TRBV5-1 and TRBJ2-5; 13 bases match TRBD2. Germline trimming cut 3 bases from V and 3 bases from J; bases unmatched to any gene: 8. The germline gives CDR1 SGHRS, CDR2 YFSETQ. This CDR3 region has 17 residues. CDR3: CASSSTSGGRSKETQYF. The CDR3, as DNA: TGCGCCAGCAGCTCGACTAGCGGGGGGCGAAGTAAAGAGACCCAGTACTTC.

This clonotype occurred many times. The rearrangement uses TRBV20-1 and TRBJ2-7; tentatively, D is TRBD1 (6 bases). The V end lost 5 bases, the J end lost 6 bases, and 11 bases lay between the germline ends. The CDR3 length is 11 residues. The germline V gene has CDR1 DFQATT and CDR2 SNEGSKA (reference sequence). Written as DNA, the CDR3 is TGCAGTGCTCTAACAGGGCCCGAGCAGTACTTC. Translation gives CSALTGPEQYF.

There are many counts of this clonotype. V and J are TRBV29-1 and TRBJ2-1; TRBD1 might be the D (5 bases). Germline CDR1 and CDR2: SQVTM and ANQGSEA. Trimming cost V 6 bases and J 6 bases, with 18 bases left between them. This CDR3 has 14 residues. In DNA form, the CDR3 reads TGCAGCGTCCAGGGTTACCACGACACCAATGAGCAGTTCTTC. Translation gives CSVQGYHDTNEQFF.

This chain uses TRBV6-2 or TRBV6-3 with TRBJ2-6; D gene unclear. Per germline, CDR1 MNHEY and CDR2 SVGEGT. The germline V and J ends were trimmed by 5 bases and 2 bases, with 7 bases remaining between them. The CDR3 has 14 residues. The CDR3 protein is CASSNPAGANVLTF. The CDR3 DNA follows: TGTGCCAGCAGTAATCCTGCTGGGGCCAACGTCCTGACTTTC.